This TCR beta chain is drawn from a study of cytotoxic CD8 clonotypes in ibrutinib-treated CLL. Extraction of 1.5 to 2.5 micrograms of genomic DNA from cryopreserved PBMCs supplied material for TCR beta libraries. The repertoire was sequenced with immunoSEQ multiplex PCR; TCRdb's copy has only in-frame clones and lacks some. The sample has about 92,000 clones, 77% seen once. As for this clone: Its target is not known. Germline is not matched at one junction end, which may reflect a read error. The sample contains more than one DNA sequence encoding this CDR3.

CDR1 is SQVTM, CDR2 ANQGSEA, per germline. The CDR3 length is 13 residues. Study results and limitations: Public clonotypes showed up rarely, and on treatment they shrank or held steady. Sampling times differed between sustained-remission and progressing patients. Clonality rose at ibrutinib response and fell back toward baseline at progression.

Source: PBMCs, taken after 24 months of ibrutinib treatment. The sequence derives from a human donor with chronic lymphocytic leukemia. This chain joins TRBV29-1 and TRBJ1-3, with D unresolved. CDR3 residues: CSGSKSSGNTIYF. DNA for the CDR3: TGCAGCGGTAGCAAGAGCTCTGGAAATACCATATATTTT. The full variable domain, completed using reference TRBV29-1 and TRBJ1-3, is SAVISQKPSRDICQRGTSLTIQCQVDSQVTMMFWYRQQPGQSLTLIATANQGSEATYESGFVIDKFPISRPNLTFSTLTVSNMSPEDSSIYLCSGSKSSGNTIYFGEGSWLTVV.